The clone carrying this T cell receptor (beta chain) was counted a few times. Its cognate antigen is unknown. The sample is drawn from a study of T-cell reconstitution after alpha-beta-depleted transplantation in children. TCRbeta library construction was performed incorporating unique molecular identifiers. Using its own MiXCR run on the PCR reads, TCRdb lists one record per CDR3 protein. The table shows approximately 350,000 distinct CDR3 sequences, with 15% to 20% occurring only once. Germline V CDR1 and CDR2: LNHNV, YYDKDF (reference sequence). Trimming took 0 bases from V and 4 from J, leaving 15 bases between them. This CDR3 contains 16 residues. Study findings and constraints: T cells produced anew were the main source of T-cell counts and diversity one year after transplant. After transplant, at about two months, alpha-beta T cells were reportedly derived from several hundred expanded graft clones. At day 60, the high TCRbeta diversity found in some patients originated from recipient T cells and thymic progenitors that had survived.

The source was PBMCs, mostly from graft donor cells, collected 360 days after TCRalphabeta/CD19-depleted stem cell transplant. This receptor was taken from a male patient aged 2 to 9 who had a stem cell transplant for acute lymphoblastic leukemia, so the T cells may come from the graft donor. The gene calls are TRBV15 and TRBJ1-2; D gene uncertain. Here the CDR3 reads CATSRDRVSLLYGYTF. DNA of the CDR3: TGTGCCACCAGCAGAGATCGGGTCAGCCTCCTCTATGGCTACACCTTC.